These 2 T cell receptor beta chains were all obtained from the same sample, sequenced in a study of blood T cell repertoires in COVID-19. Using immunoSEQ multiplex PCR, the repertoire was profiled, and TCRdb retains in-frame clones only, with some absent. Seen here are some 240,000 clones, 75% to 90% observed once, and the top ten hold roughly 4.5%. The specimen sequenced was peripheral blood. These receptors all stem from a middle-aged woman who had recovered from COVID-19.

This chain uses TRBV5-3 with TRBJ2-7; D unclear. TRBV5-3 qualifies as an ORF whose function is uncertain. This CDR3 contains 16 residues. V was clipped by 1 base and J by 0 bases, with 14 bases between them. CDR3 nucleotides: TGTGCCAGAAGCTTGTGCACCGAGACTGGCTCCTACGAGCAGTACGTC. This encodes CARSLCTETGSYEQYV.

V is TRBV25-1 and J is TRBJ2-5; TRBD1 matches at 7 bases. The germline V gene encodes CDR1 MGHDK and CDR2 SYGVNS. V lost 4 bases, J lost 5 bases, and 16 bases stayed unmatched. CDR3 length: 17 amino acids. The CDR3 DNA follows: TGTGCCAGCAGTGCACGACAGGGATACATCTATTGGGAGACCCAGTACTTC. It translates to CASSARQGYIYWETQYF.